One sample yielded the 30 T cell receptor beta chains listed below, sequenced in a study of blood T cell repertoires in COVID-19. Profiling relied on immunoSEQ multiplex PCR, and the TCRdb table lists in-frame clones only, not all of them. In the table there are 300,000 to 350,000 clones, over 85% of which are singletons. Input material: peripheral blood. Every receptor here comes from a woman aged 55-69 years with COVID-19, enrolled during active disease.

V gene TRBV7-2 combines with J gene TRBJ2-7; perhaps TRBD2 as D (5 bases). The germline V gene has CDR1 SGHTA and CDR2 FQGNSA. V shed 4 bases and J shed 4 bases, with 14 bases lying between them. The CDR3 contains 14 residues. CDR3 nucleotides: TGTGCCAGCAGCTCCGGGGTGGGTTCTTACGAGCAGTACTTC. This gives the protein CASSSGVGSYEQYF.

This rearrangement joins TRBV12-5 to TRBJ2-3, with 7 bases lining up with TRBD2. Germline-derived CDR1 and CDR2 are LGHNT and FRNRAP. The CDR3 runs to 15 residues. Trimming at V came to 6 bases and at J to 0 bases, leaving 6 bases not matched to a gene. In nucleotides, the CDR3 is TGTGCTAGTGGACGGGACTACCTAAGCACAGATACGCAGTATTTT. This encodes CASGRDYLSTDTQYF.

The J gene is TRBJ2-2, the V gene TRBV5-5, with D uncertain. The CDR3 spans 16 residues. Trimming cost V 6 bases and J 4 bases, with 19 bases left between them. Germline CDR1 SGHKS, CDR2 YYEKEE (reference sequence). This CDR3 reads CASTRGGSSGTGELFF. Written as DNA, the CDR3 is TGTGCCAGCACCCGAGGCGGCAGTTCTGGCACCGGGGAGCTGTTTTTT.

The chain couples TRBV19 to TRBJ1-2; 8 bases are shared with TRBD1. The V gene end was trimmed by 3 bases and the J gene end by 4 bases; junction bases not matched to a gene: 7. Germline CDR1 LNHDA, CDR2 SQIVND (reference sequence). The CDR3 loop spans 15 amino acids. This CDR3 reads CASSITGTGSYGYTF. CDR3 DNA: TGTGCCAGTAGTATCACCGGGACAGGTTCCTATGGCTACACCTTC.

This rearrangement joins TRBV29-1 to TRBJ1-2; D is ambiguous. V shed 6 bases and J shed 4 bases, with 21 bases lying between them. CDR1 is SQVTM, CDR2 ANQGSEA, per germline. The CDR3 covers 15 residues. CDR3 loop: CSVRNPVQLPYGYTF. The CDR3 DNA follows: TGCAGCGTCCGAAATCCGGTACAGTTGCCCTATGGCTACACCTTC.

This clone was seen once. CDR3 nucleotide sequence: TGTGCCAGCAGCGTAGACCCGGGACACCCTAGGAATGAGCAGTTCTTC. It specifies CASSVDPGHPRNEQFF. The rearrangement links TRBV9 to TRBJ2-1, with D possibly being TRBD1 (6 bases). Germline V CDR1 and CDR2: SGDLS, YYNGEE. V was cut by 0 bases and J by 7 bases, with 17 bases left in between. The CDR3 has 16 amino acids.

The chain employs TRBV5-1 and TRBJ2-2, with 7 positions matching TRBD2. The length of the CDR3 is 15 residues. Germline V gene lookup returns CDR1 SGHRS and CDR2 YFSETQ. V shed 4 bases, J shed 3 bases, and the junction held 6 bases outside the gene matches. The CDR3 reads CASSPSGAYTGELFF. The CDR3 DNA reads TGCGCCAGCAGCCCGAGCGGGGCGTACACCGGGGAGCTGTTTTTT.

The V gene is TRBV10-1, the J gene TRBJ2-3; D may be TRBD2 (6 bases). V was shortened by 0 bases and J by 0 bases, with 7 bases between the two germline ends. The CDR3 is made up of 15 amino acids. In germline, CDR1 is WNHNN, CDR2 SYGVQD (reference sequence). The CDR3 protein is CASSESEGSTDTQYF. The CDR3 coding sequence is TGCGCCAGCAGTGAGTCGGAGGGCAGCACAGATACGCAGTATTTT.

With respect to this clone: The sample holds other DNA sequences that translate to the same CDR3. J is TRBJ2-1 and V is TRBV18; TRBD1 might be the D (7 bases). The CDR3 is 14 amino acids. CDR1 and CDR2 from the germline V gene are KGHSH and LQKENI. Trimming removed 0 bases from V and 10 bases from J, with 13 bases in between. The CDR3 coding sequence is TGTGCCAGCTCACCACCGAGCCAGGGGGGAGAGCAGTTCTTC. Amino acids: CASSPPSQGGEQFF.

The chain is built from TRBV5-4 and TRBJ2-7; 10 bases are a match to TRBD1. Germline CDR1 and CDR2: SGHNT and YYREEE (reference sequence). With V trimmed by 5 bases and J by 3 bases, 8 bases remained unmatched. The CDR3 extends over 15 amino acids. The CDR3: CASRKDRGTYYEQYF. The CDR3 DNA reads TGTGCCAGCAGAAAGGACAGGGGGACGTACTACGAGCAGTACTTC.

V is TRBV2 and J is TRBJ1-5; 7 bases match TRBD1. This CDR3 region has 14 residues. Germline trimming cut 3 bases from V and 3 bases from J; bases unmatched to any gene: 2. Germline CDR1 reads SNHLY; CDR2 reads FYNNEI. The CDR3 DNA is TGTGCCAGCAGTGACCAGGGGGACAATCAGCCCCAGCATTTT. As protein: CASSDQGDNQPQHF.

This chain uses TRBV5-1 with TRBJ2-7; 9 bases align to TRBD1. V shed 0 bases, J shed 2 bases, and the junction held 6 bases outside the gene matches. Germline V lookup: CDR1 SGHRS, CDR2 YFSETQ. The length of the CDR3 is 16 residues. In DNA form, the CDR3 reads TGCGCCAGCAGCTTGGATGGACAGGGGAGGACCTACGAGCAGTACTTC. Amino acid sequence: CASSLDGQGRTYEQYF. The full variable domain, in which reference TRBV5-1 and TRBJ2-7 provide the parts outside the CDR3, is KAGVTQTPRYLIKTRGQQVTLSCSPISGHRSVSWYQQTPGQGLQFLFEYFSETQRNKGNFPGRFSGRQFSNSRSEMNVSTLELGDSALYLCASSLDGQGRTYEQYFGPGTRLTVT.

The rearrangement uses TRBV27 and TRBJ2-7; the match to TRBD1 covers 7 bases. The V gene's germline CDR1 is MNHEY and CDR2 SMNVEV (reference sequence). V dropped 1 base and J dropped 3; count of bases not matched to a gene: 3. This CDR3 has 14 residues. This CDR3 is CASSLLGGSYEQYF. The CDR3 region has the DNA TGTGCCAGCAGTTTATTAGGGGGCAGCTACGAGCAGTACTTC.

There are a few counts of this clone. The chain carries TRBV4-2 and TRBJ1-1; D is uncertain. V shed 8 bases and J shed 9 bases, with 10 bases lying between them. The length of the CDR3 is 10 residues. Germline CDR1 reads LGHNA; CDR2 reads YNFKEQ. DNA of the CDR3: TGTGCCAGCTGGGCCGGGAAAGCTTTCTTT. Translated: CASWAGKAFF.

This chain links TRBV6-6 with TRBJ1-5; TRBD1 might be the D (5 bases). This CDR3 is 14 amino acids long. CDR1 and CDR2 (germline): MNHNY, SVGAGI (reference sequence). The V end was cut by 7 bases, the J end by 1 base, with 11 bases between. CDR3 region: CASKAEGSNQPQHF. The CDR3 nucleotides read TGTGCCAGCAAAGCGGAGGGGAGCAATCAGCCCCAGCATTTT.

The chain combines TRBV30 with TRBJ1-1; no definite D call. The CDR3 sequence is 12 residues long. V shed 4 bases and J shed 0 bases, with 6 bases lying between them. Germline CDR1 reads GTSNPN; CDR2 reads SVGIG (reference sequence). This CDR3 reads CAWNSLNTEAFF. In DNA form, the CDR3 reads TGTGCCTGGAACAGCTTGAACACTGAAGCTTTCTTT. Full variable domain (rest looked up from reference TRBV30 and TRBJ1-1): SQTIHQWPATLVQPVGSPLSLECTVEGTSNPNLYWYRQAAGRGLQLLFYSVGIGQISSEVPQNLSASRPQDRQFILSSKKLLLSDSGFYLCAWNSLNTEAFFGQGTRLTVV.

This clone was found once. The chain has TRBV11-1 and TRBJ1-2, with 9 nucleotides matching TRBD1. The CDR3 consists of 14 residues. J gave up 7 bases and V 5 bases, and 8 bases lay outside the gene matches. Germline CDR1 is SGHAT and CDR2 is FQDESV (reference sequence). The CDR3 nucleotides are TGTGCCAGCAGCCCCGGGACAGGGACTATTGGCTACACCTTC. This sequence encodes CASSPGTGTIGYTF. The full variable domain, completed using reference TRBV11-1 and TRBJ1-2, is EAEVAQSPRYKITEKSQAVAFWCDPISGHATLYWYRQILGQGPELLVQFQDESVVDDSQLPKDRFSAERLKGVDSTLKIQPAELGDSAMYLCASSPGTGTIGYTFGSGTRLTVV.

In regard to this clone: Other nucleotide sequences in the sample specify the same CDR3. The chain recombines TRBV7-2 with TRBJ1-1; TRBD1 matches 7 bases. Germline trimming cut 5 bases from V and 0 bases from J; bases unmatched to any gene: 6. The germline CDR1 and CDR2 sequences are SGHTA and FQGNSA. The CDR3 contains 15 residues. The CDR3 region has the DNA TGTGCCAGCAGCCCGCGACAGGGCCTGAACACTGAAGCTTTCTTT. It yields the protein CASSPRQGLNTEAFF.

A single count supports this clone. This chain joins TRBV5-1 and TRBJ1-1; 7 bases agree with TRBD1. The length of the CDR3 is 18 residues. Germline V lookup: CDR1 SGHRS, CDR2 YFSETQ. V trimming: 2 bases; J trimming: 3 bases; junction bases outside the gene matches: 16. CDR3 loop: CASSLDRVGILADTEAFF. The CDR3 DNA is TGCGCCAGCAGCTTAGACAGGGTTGGCATCTTAGCGGACACTGAAGCTTTCTTT. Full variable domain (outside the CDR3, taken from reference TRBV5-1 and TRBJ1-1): KAGVTQTPRYLIKTRGQQVTLSCSPISGHRSVSWYQQTPGQGLQFLFEYFSETQRNKGNFPGRFSGRQFSNSRSEMNVSTLELGDSALYLCASSLDRVGILADTEAFFGQGTRLTVV.

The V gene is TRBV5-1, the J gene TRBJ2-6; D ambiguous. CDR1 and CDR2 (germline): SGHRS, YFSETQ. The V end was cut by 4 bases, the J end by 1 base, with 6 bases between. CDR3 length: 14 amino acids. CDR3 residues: CASSVISGANVLTF. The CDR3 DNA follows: TGCGCCAGCAGCGTTATTTCTGGGGCCAACGTCCTGACTTTC.

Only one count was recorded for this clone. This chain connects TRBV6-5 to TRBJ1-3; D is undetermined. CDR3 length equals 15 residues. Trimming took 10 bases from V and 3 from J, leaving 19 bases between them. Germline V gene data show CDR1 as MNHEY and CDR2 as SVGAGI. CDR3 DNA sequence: TGTGCCACCTCACGCGCCGGGGTTAATGGAAACACCATATATTTT. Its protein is CATSRAGVNGNTIYF.

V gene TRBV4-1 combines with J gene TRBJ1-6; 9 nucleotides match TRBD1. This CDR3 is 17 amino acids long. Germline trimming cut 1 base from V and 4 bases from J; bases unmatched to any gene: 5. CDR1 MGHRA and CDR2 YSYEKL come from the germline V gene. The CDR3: CASSQGRDRAYNSPLHF. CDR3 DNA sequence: TGCGCCAGCAGCCAAGGGCGGGACAGGGCGTATAATTCACCCCTCCACTTT.

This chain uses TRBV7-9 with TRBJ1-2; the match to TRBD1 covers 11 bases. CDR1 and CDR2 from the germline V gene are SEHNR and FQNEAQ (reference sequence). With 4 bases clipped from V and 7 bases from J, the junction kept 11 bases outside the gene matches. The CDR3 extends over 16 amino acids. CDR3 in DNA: TGTGCCAGCAGCTCCCGGACAGGGGGCTTAGAAGCTGGCTACACCTTC. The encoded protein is CASSSRTGGLEAGYTF.

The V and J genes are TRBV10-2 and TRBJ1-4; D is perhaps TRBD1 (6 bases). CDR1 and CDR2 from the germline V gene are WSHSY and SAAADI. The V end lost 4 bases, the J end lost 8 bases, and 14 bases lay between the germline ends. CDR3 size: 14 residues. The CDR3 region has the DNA TGCGCCAGCAGTGTCGGGAGGGGGGGCGAAAAACTGTTTTTT. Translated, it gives CASSVGRGGEKLFF.

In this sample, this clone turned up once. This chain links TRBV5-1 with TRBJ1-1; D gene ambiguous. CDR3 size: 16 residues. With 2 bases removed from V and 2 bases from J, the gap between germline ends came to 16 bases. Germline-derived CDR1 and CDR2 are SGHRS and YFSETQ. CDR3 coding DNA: TGCGCCAGCAGCTTCCAGGAGGCCGGGATTAACACTGAAGCTTTCTTT. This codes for CASSFQEAGINTEAFF.

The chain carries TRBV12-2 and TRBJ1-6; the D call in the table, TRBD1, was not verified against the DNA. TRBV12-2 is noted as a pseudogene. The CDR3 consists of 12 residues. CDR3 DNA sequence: TGTGCAAGTCGCTGGACAGTTTCACCCCTCCACTTT. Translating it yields CASRWTVSPLHF.

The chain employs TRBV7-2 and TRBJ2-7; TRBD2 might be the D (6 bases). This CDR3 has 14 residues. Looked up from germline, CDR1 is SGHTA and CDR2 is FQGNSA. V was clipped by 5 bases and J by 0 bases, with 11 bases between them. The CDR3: CASSREISSYEQYF. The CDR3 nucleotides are TGTGCCAGCAGCCGGGAGATCAGCTCCTACGAGCAGTACTTC.

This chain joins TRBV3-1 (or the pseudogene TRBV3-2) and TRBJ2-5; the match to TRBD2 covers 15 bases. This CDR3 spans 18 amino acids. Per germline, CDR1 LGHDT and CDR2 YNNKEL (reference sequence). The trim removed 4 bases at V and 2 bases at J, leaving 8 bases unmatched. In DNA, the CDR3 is TGTGCCAGCAGCCGAACGGGACTAGCGGGGGGAGGTCAAGAGACCCAGTACTTC. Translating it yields CASSRTGLAGGGQETQYF.

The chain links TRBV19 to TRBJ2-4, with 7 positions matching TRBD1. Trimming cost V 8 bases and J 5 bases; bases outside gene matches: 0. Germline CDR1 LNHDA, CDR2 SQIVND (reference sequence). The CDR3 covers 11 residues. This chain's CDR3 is CASGTENIQYF. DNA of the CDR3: TGTGCCAGTGGGACAGAAAACATTCAGTACTTC.

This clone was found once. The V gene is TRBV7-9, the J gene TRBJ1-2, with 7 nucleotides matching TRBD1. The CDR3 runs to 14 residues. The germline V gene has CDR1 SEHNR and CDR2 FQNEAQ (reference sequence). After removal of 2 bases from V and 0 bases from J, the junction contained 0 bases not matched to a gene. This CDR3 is CASSLQGANYGYTF. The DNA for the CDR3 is TGTGCCAGCAGCTTACAGGGGGCTAACTATGGCTACACCTTC.